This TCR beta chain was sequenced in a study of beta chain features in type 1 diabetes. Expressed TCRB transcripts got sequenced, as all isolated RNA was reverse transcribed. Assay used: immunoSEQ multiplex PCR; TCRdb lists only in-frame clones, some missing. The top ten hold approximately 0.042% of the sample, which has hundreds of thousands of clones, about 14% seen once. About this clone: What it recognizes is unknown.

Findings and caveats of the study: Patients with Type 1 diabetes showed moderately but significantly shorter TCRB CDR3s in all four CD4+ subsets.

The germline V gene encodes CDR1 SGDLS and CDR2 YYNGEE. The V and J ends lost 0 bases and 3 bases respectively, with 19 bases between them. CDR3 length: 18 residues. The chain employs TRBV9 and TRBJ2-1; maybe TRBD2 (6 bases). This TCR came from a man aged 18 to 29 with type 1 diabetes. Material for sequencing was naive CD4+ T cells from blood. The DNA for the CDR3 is TGTGCCAGCAGCGTAGCTACTGGACTGGGGGGAAACTACAATGAGCAGTTCTTC. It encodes CASSVATGLGGNYNEQFF.